Presented here are 28 T cell receptor beta chains from one specimen sequenced in a study of identifying expanded T cells in peripheral blood. Sequencing used immunoSEQ multiplex PCR; TCRdb keeps in-frame clones, though not all of them. Altogether approximately 86,000 clones are present, around 83% being singletons, with the ten largest covering roughly 4.4%. The sequencing input was blood. Receptors originate from a person aged 18 to 70 in good health.

V is TRBV7-6 and J is TRBJ1-4, with D uncertain. With 3 bases removed from V and 0 bases from J, the gap between germline ends came to 8 bases. Germline values: CDR1 SGHVS, CDR2 FNYEAQ. The CDR3 is made up of 15 amino acids. CDR3 residues: CASSLAGATNEKLFF. The DNA for the CDR3 is TGTGCCAGCAGCTTGGCCGGTGCAACTAATGAAAAACTGTTTTTT.

This clone showed up just a few times. The chain joins TRBV18 to TRBJ1-1, with D unclear. The CDR3 loop spans 15 amino acids. Germline CDR1 and CDR2: KGHSH and LQKENI. V dropped 3 bases and J dropped 4 bases, with 15 bases sitting between them. This CDR3 reads CASSPEGRGGTEAFF. CDR3 nucleotide sequence: TGTGCCAGCTCACCGGAAGGACGGGGAGGCACTGAAGCTTTCTTT.

This clone showed up just a few times. The J gene is TRBJ1-2, the V gene TRBV7-9, with unresolved D. Trimming removed 1 base at V and 0 bases at J, with 3 bases between. Germline CDR1 SEHNR, CDR2 FQNEAQ (reference sequence). The CDR3 extends over 13 amino acids. CDR3 nucleotide sequence: TGTGCCAGCAGCTTAGGGACTAACTATGGCTACACCTTC. Protein product: CASSLGTNYGYTF.

This clone was detected once. The V gene is TRBV2, the J gene TRBJ2-3; either TRBD1 or TRBD2 may fit D (6 bases each). Germline V gene lookup returns CDR1 SNHLY and CDR2 FYNNEI. Between the trimmed V and J ends, which lost 8 bases and 4 bases, there was a span of 16 bases. CDR3 size: 14 residues. CDR3 nucleotide sequence: TGTGCCAGCGTGTTTAGGGGGGCTTCAGATACGCAGTATTTT. This sequence encodes CASVFRGASDTQYF.

V usage is TRBV6-5 and J usage is TRBJ1-6, with TRBD1 as a possible D gene (5 bases). Looked up from germline, CDR1 is MNHEY and CDR2 is SVGAGI. The CDR3 spans 14 residues. Trimming shortened V by 6 bases and J by 6 bases, and 12 bases separated the two germline ends. The CDR3 sequence is CASRFDSFNSPLHF. CDR3 nucleotide sequence: TGTGCCAGCAGATTCGACAGCTTTAATTCACCCCTCCACTTT.

The chain joins TRBV6-1 to TRBJ2-7; 7 bases agree with TRBD2. The CDR3 runs to 13 residues. CDR1 and CDR2 (germline): MNHNS, SASEGT. Losses at the gene ends were 3 bases for V and 6 bases for J; bases not matched to a gene: 5. This CDR3 is CASSEWRGSEQYF. CDR3 nucleotide sequence: TGTGCCAGCAGTGAGTGGCGGGGGAGCGAGCAGTACTTC.

The J gene is TRBJ2-7, the V gene TRBV14, with unresolved D. Trimming took off 2 bases at V and 2 bases at J, with 4 bases between the two ends. The CDR3 has 12 amino acids. The germline gives CDR1 SGHDN, CDR2 FVKESK. The CDR3 DNA reads as TGTGCCAGCAGCCAACGCACCTACGAGCAGTACTTC. Encoded protein: CASSQRTYEQYF. Complete variable domain (other parts from reference TRBV14 and TRBJ2-7): EAGVTQFPSHSVIEKGQTVTLRCDPISGHDNLYWYRRVMGKEIKFLLHFVKESKQDESGMPNNRFLAERTGGTYSTLKVQPAELEDSGVYFCASSQRTYEQYFGPGTRLTVT.

The chain has TRBV5-6 and TRBJ1-3; the D is unclear. Germline lookup yields CDR1 SGHDT and CDR2 YYEEEE. The CDR3 spans 15 residues. V was pared by 6 bases and J by 0 bases, with 13 bases between. The CDR3 DNA is TGTGCCAGCACTAAAGGGTGGGGCTCTGGAAACACCATATATTTT. Its protein product is CASTKGWGSGNTIYF.

The chain has TRBV14 and TRBJ1-1; no firm D call. CDR1 is SGHDN and CDR2 is FVKESK in the germline V gene. The CDR3 extends over 14 amino acids. V was trimmed by 5 bases and J by 1 base, leaving 11 bases between them. The CDR3 sequence is CASSTTLSNTEAFF. CDR3 DNA: TGTGCCAGCAGCACGACCCTCTCGAACACTGAAGCTTTCTTT.

The rearrangement links TRBV10-3 to TRBJ1-1, with D tentatively TRBD1 (5 bases). The CDR3 totals 13 residues. The germline V gene has CDR1 ENHRY and CDR2 SYGVKD. The V and J ends lost 4 bases and 6 bases respectively, with 12 bases between them. Written as DNA, the CDR3 is TGTGCCATCAGTGGGTCTACAGGCTCTGAAGCTTTCTTT. It encodes CAISGSTGSEAFF.

This chain joins TRBV9 and TRBJ1-1; D not certain. V lost 0 bases and J lost 6, with 18 bases in between. The length of the CDR3 is 16 residues. CDR1 SGDLS and CDR2 YYNGEE come from the germline V gene. For the CDR3, the DNA is TGTGCCAGCAGCGTAGACGGGGTTGTGGTCAGTGCTGAAGCTTTCTTT. Encoded protein: CASSVDGVVVSAEAFF. The full variable domain, its missing parts supplied by reference TRBV9 and TRBJ1-1, is DSGVTQTPKHLITATGQRVTLRCSPRSGDLSVYWYQQSLDQGLQFLIQYYNGEERAKGNILERFSAQQFPDLHSELNLSSLELGDSALYFCASSVDGVVVSAEAFFGQGTRLTVV.

On this clone itself: This specimen includes other DNA sequences encoding the same CDR3. The rearrangement joins TRBV6-6 to TRBJ2-7; 8 bases are a match to TRBD2. Germline V gene data show CDR1 as MNHNY and CDR2 as SVGAGI (reference sequence). The ends lost 2 bases at V and 2 bases at J; junction bases unmatched: 8. This CDR3 region has 16 residues. The CDR3 DNA reads TGTGCCAGCAGTTACCCCGGTCGGGGGGGGGCCTACGAGCAGTACTTC. Translation: CASSYPGRGGAYEQYF.

Notes on this clone: Other DNA sequences in this specimen translate into the identical CDR3. The rearrangement uses TRBV5-1 and TRBJ2-2; weak D call: TRBD1 (6 bases). V was trimmed by 0 bases and J by 0 bases, leaving 6 bases between them. CDR3 length: 15 residues. Germline CDR1 is SGHRS and CDR2 is YFSETQ. The CDR3 sequence is CASSLGTANTGELFF. The CDR3 DNA is TGCGCCAGCAGCTTGGGGACAGCGAACACCGGGGAGCTGTTTTTT.

The rearrangement links TRBV27 to TRBJ1-1; TRBD1 agrees at 8 bases. The V segment lost 5 bases and the J segment 2 bases; nucleotides outside the gene matches: 7. Germline V gene data show CDR1 as MNHEY and CDR2 as SMNVEV (reference sequence). The length of the CDR3 is 15 residues. CDR3 DNA: TGTGCCAGCAGTGTGACAGGGGCGGGAAACACTGAAGCTTTCTTT. This encodes CASSVTGAGNTEAFF.

The genes are TRBV10-3 and TRBJ1-3; D perhaps matches TRBD1 (5 bases). Trimming removed 0 bases from V and 0 bases from J, with 18 bases in between. Germline lookup yields CDR1 ENHRY and CDR2 SYGVKD. This CDR3 is built from 19 residues. The CDR3 DNA follows: TGTGCCATCAGTGAGTCAGTAATCCGGGGCCGAGACTCTGGAAACACCATATATTTT. The encoded protein is CAISESVIRGRDSGNTIYF.

This chain uses TRBV7-3 with TRBJ2-7; 10 nucleotides agree with TRBD1. Trimming took 2 bases from V and 4 from J; bases not matched to a gene: 8. The CDR3 extends over 16 amino acids. Germline V gene data show CDR1 as SGHTA and CDR2 as FQGTGA. The CDR3 bases are TGTGCCAGCAGCTTAGGGACCGGGACAGGGGCGTACGAGCAGTACTTC. Translating it yields CASSLGTGTGAYEQYF.

The chain recombines TRBV9 with TRBJ2-2; D may correspond to TRBD1 or TRBD2 (5 bases each). Germline V gene sequence: CDR1 SGDLS, CDR2 YYNGEE. This CDR3 is 18 amino acids long. V was pared by 2 bases and J by 2 bases, with 19 bases between. CDR3 coding DNA: TGTGCCAGCAGCGTGTCCAGGTTTGGGGGAGATAACACCGGGGAGCTGTTTTTT. Protein product: CASSVSRFGGDNTGELFF.

This chain connects TRBV6-1 to TRBJ2-6; D remains unclear. Germline CDR1 reads MNHNS; CDR2 reads SASEGT. CDR3 length equals 15 residues. Trimming took 8 bases from V and 0 from J, leaving 11 bases between them. The CDR3 sequence is CASSRSDSGANVLTF. The CDR3 nucleotides read TGTGCCAGCTCCCGTTCGGACTCTGGGGCCAACGTCCTGACTTTC.

As DNA, the CDR3 is TGTGCCAGCAGAACGGGACAGGGCTTCACTGAAGCTTTCTTT. The encoded protein is CASRTGQGFTEAFF. The chain employs TRBV2 and TRBJ1-1, with 9 positions matching TRBD1. J lost 4 bases, V lost 6 bases, and 6 bases had no gene match. The CDR3 sequence is 14 residues long. Germline CDR1 SNHLY, CDR2 FYNNEI.

Worth noting for this clone: At one of its ends the junction is not consistent with the germline gene, which may arise from a read error. The DNA of the CDR3 is TGTGCCAGCAGCTACCCAGGGGTGGCGGATGGCCACACCTTC. It yields the protein CASSYPGVADGHTF. The chain has TRBV5-6 and TRBJ1-2; tentatively, D is TRBD1 (6 bases). Germline V gene sequence: CDR1 SGHDT, CDR2 YYEEEE. This CDR3 spans 14 amino acids.

The chain uses TRBV5-6 and TRBJ2-1; D gene uncertain. Trimming shortened V by 6 bases and J by 4 bases, and 14 bases separated the two germline ends. The CDR3 spans 14 residues. Germline-derived CDR1 and CDR2 are SGHDT and YYEEEE. The CDR3: CASTFGLVYNEQFF. In nucleotides, the CDR3 is TGTGCCAGCACCTTTGGGCTCGTGTACAATGAGCAGTTCTTC.

The V gene is TRBV29-1, the J gene TRBJ1-2; tentative D call: TRBD1 (5 bases). Germline V gene sequence: CDR1 SQVTM, CDR2 ANQGSEA. The V end lost 7 bases, the J end lost 6 bases, and 15 bases lay between the germline ends. CDR3 length: 12 residues. The CDR3 reads CSAEGSPDGYTF. DNA for the CDR3: TGCAGCGCCGAGGGGTCCCCCGATGGCTACACCTTC. The complete variable domain, with remaining parts taken from reference TRBV29-1 and TRBJ1-2, reads SAVISQKPSRDICQRGTSLTIQCQVDSQVTMMFWYRQQPGQSLTLIATANQGSEATYESGFVIDKFPISRPNLTFSTLTVSNMSPEDSSIYLCSAEGSPDGYTFGSGTRLTVV.

This sequence joins TRBV4-3 and TRBJ2-6; 8 bases fit TRBD1. CDR3 length: 17 residues. Germline CDR1 LGHNA, CDR2 YSLEER. V gave up 4 bases and J gave up 0 bases; unmatched junction bases: 5. The CDR3 protein is CASSRDRRNSGANVLTF. DNA of the CDR3: TGCGCCAGCAGCCGGGACAGGAGAAACTCTGGGGCCAACGTCCTGACTTTC.

This clone occurred once. The chain couples TRBV7-2 to TRBJ1-5; the D gene is possibly TRBD1 (5 bases). The CDR3 length is 14 residues. Trimming left V 1 base short and J 6 bases short, with 10 bases between. Germline lookup yields CDR1 SGHTA and CDR2 FQGNSA. The CDR3 nucleotides are TGTGCCAGCAGCTTAGATGGGGCCCCTCAGCCCCAGCATTTT. Translating gives CASSLDGAPQPQHF.

The rearrangement uses TRBV18 and TRBJ1-6; possible D gene TRBD1, 5 bases. The CDR3 has 14 amino acids. Trimming stripped 3 bases from V and 10 bases from J, with 13 bases between. Looked up from germline, CDR1 is KGHSH and CDR2 is LQKENI. CDR3 bases: TGTGCCAGCTCACCTTCCAGGGCGCGATCACCCCTCCACTTT. It is translated as CASSPSRARSPLHF.

The J gene is TRBJ1-2, the V gene TRBV18; possibly TRBD1 for D (5 bases). The germline V gene has CDR1 KGHSH and CDR2 LQKENI. V dropped 2 bases and J dropped 14 bases, with 15 bases sitting between them. The CDR3 covers 12 residues. The DNA for the CDR3 is TGTGCCAGCTCACCAAAGACGGGACCCCGTACCTTC. It translates to CASSPKTGPRTF.

CDR3 nucleotide sequence: TGCGCCAGCAGCCAAGGGGGGACCTCGTTGAGCGATACGCAGTATTTT. The encoded protein is CASSQGGTSLSDTQYF. The chain couples TRBV4-3 to TRBJ2-3; tentatively, D is TRBD1 or TRBD2 (5 bases each). Trimming shortened V by 1 base and J by 6 bases, and 17 bases separated the two germline ends. The CDR3 is made up of 16 amino acids. Germline V gives CDR1 LGHNA, CDR2 YSLEER.

This clone was seen only once. The J gene is TRBJ2-1, the V gene TRBV11-3, with unresolved D. Germline V gene lookup returns CDR1 SGHNT and CDR2 YENEEA. Trimming removed 1 base at V and 8 bases at J, with 3 bases between. This CDR3 region has 11 residues. Here the CDR3 DNA reads TGTGCCAGCAGCTTAGTATATGAGCAGTTCTTC. This gives the protein CASSLVYEQFF.